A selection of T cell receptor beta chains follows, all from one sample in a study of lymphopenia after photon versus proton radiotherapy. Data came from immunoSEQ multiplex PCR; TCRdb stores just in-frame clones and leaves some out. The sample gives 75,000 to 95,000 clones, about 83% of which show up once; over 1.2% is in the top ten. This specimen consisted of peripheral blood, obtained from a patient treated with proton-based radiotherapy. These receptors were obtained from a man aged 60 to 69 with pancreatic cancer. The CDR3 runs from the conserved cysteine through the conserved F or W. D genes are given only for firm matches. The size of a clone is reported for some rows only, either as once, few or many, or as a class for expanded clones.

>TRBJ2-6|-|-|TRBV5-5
TGTGCCAGCAGCTTGGGGCTGGCTACAAGCCTCTCTGGGGCCAACGTCCTGACTTTC
CASSLGLATSLSGANVLTF
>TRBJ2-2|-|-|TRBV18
TGTGCCAGCTCACCGTATGACGGTCTTACAGCGAACACCGGGGAGCTGTTTTTT
CASSPYDGLTANTGELFF
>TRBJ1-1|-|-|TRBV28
TGTGCCAGCCGGTCTGGGCGAGGCACTGAAGCTTTCTTT
CASRSGRGTEAFF
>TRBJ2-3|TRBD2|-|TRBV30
TGTGCCTGGAGATCTAGCGGGCGATCGCAGTATTTT
CAWRSSGRSQYF
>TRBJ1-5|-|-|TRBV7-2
TGTGCCAGCAGCTTAGAACGGGCAGGGGATCAGCCCCAGCATTTT
CASSLERAGDQPQHF
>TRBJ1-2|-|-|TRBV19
TGTGCCAGTACGGACCACCCTAACTATGGCTACACCTTC
CASTDHPNYGYTF
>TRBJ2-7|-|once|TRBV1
TGCACCAGCTTCCTTTGGCGGTTGAGTTACGAGCAGTACTTC
CTSFLWRLSYEQYF
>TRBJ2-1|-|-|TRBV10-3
TGTGCCATCAGTGGTGTCTCGAGCTCCTACAATGAGCAGTTCTTC
CAISGVSSSYNEQFF
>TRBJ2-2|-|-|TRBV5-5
TGTGCCAGCAGCTTGGTCCGGGGGCTTGATAACGGGGAGCTGTTTTTT
CASSLVRGLDNGELFF
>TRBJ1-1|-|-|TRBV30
TGTGCCTGGAGTGCCTTGGCGAACACTGAAGCTTTCTTT
CAWSALANTEAFF
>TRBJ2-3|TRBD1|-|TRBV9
TGTGCCAGCAGCCTTGGACAGGGGAGGACAGATACGCAGTATTTT
CASSLGQGRTDTQYF
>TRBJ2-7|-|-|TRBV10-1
TGCGCCAGCAGTGAGTCGACCCCTCTAGGTCTTTTGAGACAAGAACACTACGAGCAGTACTTC
CASSESTPLGLLRQEHYEQYF
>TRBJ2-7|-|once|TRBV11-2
TGTGCCAGCAGCCTTGAGCCTTCCTACGAGCAGTACTTC
CASSLEPSYEQYF
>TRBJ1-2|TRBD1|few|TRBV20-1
TGCAGGTCAGGGGGCGACTATGGCTACACCTTC
CRSGGDYGYTF
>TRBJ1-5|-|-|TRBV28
TGTGCCAGCAGACTACAGGGCCATCAGCCCCAGCATTTT
CASRLQGHQPQHF
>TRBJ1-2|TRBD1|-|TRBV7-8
TGTGCCAGCAGCGCGAACAGGGGGATCAGCTATGGCTACACCTTC
CASSANRGISYGYTF
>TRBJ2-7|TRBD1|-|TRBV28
TGTGCCAGCAGTTCCCAGGACAGGGCCTCAAACATCGGGAAGTACTTC
CASSSQDRASNIGKYF
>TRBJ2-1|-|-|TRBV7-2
TGTGCCAGCAGCCAACGGCCGGGTTGGAACAATGAGCAGTTCTTC
CASSQRPGWNNEQFF
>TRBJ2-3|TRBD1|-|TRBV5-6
TGTGCCAGCAGCTTGGCCGTCGGACAGGGTCGGGCAGATACGCAGTATTTT
CASSLAVGQGRADTQYF
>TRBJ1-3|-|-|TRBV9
TGTGCCAGCAGCCCCCAGGCAGGGGCCCCCTCTGGAAACACCATATATTTT
CASSPQAGAPSGNTIYF
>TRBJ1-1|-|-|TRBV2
TGTGCCAGCAGTGACCCGGTCACTGAAGCTTTCTTT
CASSDPVTEAFF
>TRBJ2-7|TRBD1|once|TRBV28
TGTGCCAGCAGCTCTCCCAGGACAGGAGTCTCCTACGAGCAGTACTTC
CASSSPRTGVSYEQYF
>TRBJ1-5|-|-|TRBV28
TGTGCCAGCAGTTTAATTAATCAGCCCCAGCATTTT
CASSLINQPQHF
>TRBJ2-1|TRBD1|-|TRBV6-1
TGTGCCACTAGGGGGCAGGGGGCATTCAATGAGCAGTTCTTC
CATRGQGAFNEQFF
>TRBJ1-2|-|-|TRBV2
TGTGCCAGCAGTGTTCAAACAGAAATTTATGGCTACACCTTC
CASSVQTEIYGYTF
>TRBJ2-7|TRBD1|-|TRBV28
TGTGCCAGCGGACTGGGACAGGGGGCCGACGAGCAGTACTTC
CASGLGQGADEQYF
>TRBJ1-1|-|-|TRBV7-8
TGTGCCAGCAGCTTATACAGGGAGGTGAACACTGAAGCTTTCTTT
CASSLYREVNTEAFF
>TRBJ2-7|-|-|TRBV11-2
TGTGCCAGCAGCCCCGAGGGGACGCTGGGCGAGCAGTACTTC
CASSPEGTLGEQYF
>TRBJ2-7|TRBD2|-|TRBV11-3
TGTGCCAGCAGCCTTCATCTCGCCGGCGGGAGGGCCGGCGAGCAGTACTTC
CASSLHLAGGRAGEQYF
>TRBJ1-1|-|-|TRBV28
TGTGCCAGCAGTTTAGGCTGGCAGGGTGAAGCTTTCTTT
CASSLGWQGEAFF
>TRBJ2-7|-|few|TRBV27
TGTGCCAGCAGTTGGGGACGCCAGCAGTACTTC
CASSWGRQQYF
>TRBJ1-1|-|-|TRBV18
TGTGCCAGCTCACCAAAGCAAGGATGGGCGAACACTGAAGCTTTCTTT
CASSPKQGWANTEAFF
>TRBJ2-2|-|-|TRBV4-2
TGTGCCAGCAGCCCGGGTGGTCTGGCAGCGAACACCGGGGAGCTGTTTTTT
CASSPGGLAANTGELFF
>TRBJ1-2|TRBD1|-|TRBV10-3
TGTGCCATCAGTGATCAGCAGGGGGACGCCTATGGCTACACCTTC
CAISDQQGDAYGYTF
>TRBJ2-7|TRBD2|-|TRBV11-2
TGTGCCAGCAGCCCCGAGGGGAGCGGGAGTACCCACGAGCAGTACTTC
CASSPEGSGSTHEQYF
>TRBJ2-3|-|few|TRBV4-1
TGCGCCAGCAGCCCTGTTGGACGTACGAGCACAGATACGCAGTATTTT
CASSPVGRTSTDTQYF
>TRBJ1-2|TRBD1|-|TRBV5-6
TGTGCCAGCAGCATAGGGGACAGGGGTTACACCTTC
CASSIGDRGYTF
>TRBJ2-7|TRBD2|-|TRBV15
TGTGCCACCAGCAGAGATCTGTCCGGGACTAGCGGGAGTGGGGTCTCCTACGAGCAGTACTTC
CATSRDLSGTSGSGVSYEQYF
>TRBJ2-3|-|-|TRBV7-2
TGTGCCAGCAGCTTAGTTTCAGGGAGGACAGATACGCAGTATTTT
CASSLVSGRTDTQYF
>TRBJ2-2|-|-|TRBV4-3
TGCGCCAGCAGCCACCGGGACAAAAACACCGGGGAGCTGTTTTTT
CASSHRDKNTGELFF
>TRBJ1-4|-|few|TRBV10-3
TGTGCCATCAGTGAATCTGACGGAAATGAAAAACTGTTTTTT
CAISESDGNEKLFF
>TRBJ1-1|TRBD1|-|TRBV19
TGTGCCAGTAGCCAAGACAGGGGGCCGGGTGAAGCTTTCTTT
CASSQDRGPGEAFF
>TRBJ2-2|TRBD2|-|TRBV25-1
TGTGCCAGCAGTGAATCAAGACCTCCGGGGGGGCTGTTTTTT
CASSESRPPGGLFF